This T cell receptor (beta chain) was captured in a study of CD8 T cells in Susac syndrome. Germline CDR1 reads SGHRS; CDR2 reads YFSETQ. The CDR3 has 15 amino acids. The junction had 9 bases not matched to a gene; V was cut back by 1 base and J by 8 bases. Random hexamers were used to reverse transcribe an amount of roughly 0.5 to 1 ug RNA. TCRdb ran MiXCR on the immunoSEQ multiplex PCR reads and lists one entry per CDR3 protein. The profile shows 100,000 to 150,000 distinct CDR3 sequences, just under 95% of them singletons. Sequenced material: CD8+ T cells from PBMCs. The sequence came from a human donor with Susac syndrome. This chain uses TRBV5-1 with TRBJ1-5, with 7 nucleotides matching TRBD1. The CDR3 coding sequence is TGCGCCAGCAGCTTGTTCGGACAGGACCTGGAGCCCCAGCATTTT. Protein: CASSLFGQDLEPQHF.